The T cell receptor beta chain under discussion was sequenced for a study of blood T cell repertoires in COVID-19. CDR3 size: 13 residues. Trimming took off 7 bases at V and 6 bases at J, with 12 bases between the two ends. The germline V gene has CDR1 MNHEY and CDR2 SVGAGI. In the source study's methods: Reference gene primer amplification gave nucleated cell count estimates. Using immunoSEQ multiplex PCR, the repertoire was profiled, and TCRdb retains in-frame clones only, with some absent. V and J calls plus clone size are reproduced from that table; the DNA served to infer D and trimming. The table includes 190,000 or so clones, more than 70% detected once.

This clonotype was obtained from a man aged 50 to 60 with active or convalescent COVID-19. V gene TRBV6-5 combines with J gene TRBJ1-4; D gene uncertain. Sequences were obtained from peripheral blood. CDR3 DNA: TGTGCCAGCAAAGCCGAAGTTGATGAAAAACTGTTTTTT. It codes for CASKAEVDEKLFF.